The 13 T cell receptor beta chains presented below share a single source sample, sequenced in a study of identifying expanded T cells in peripheral blood. The table came from immunoSEQ multiplex PCR; TCRdb's copy has only in-frame clones and leaves some out. The profile covers about 86,000 clones, with approximately 85% appearing a single time and under 6% taken by the ten largest. Sequencing was carried out using blood. The receptors come from a person aged 18 to 75 in good health.

The V call is TRBV30, the J call TRBJ2-1; 9 nucleotides agree with TRBD1. Germline lookup yields CDR1 GTSNPN and CDR2 SVGIG (reference sequence). J was trimmed by 6 bases and V by 0 bases; bases with no gene match: 3. CDR3 size: 14 residues. The DNA of the CDR3 is TGTGCCTGGAGTGTACAGGGGGCGGTCAATGAGCAGTTCTTC. Residues: CAWSVQGAVNEQFF.

This clone has only one observation. Germline is not matched at one junction end, which may reflect a read error. The chain has TRBV13 and TRBJ1-2; weak D call: TRBD1 (6 bases). The CDR3 is 15 amino acids. Germline loops: CDR1 PRHDT, CDR2 FYEKMQ (reference sequence). CDR3 bases: TGCGCCAGCGCCGATCGGGCAGGGGCTAACTATGGCTACACCTTC. It encodes CASADRAGANYGYTF.

The chain has TRBV6-5 and TRBJ1-6, with D uncertain. Trimming shortened V by 7 bases and J by 8 bases, and 18 bases separated the two germline ends. In germline, CDR1 is MNHEY, CDR2 SVGAGI. CDR3 size: 15 residues. The CDR3 region is CASKRTARSDSPLHF. DNA of the CDR3: TGTGCCAGCAAGAGGACGGCGCGTTCCGATTCACCCCTCCACTTT.

J is TRBJ2-7 and V is TRBV5-6; 10 nucleotides agree with TRBD2. The trim removed 2 bases at V and 5 bases at J, leaving 4 bases unmatched. There are 14 residues in the CDR3. Germline V CDR1 and CDR2: SGHDT, YYEEEE. CDR3: CASSFQREGDEQYF. The DNA for the CDR3 is TGTGCCAGCAGCTTCCAGCGGGAGGGTGACGAGCAGTACTTC.

The chain is built from TRBV7-2 and TRBJ2-1; TRBD2 agrees at 9 bases. The CDR3 totals 15 residues. The trim removed 5 bases at V and 8 bases at J, leaving 10 bases unmatched. Looked up from germline, CDR1 is SGHTA and CDR2 is FQGNSA. The CDR3 reads CASSLGGRAGDEQFF. In DNA form, the CDR3 reads TGTGCCAGCAGCCTCGGCGGGAGGGCCGGAGATGAGCAGTTCTTC.

The chain uses TRBV4-2 and TRBJ2-7, with 12 bases aligning to TRBD2. Germline CDR1 and CDR2: LGHNA and YNFKEQ. Germline trimming cut 2 bases from V and 11 bases from J; bases unmatched to any gene: 4. The CDR3 runs to 13 residues. The CDR3 spells CASSQTLAGGEYF. The CDR3 nucleotides are TGTGCCAGCAGCCAAACACTAGCGGGAGGAGAGTACTTC.

The chain combines TRBV19 with TRBJ1-5; 8 bases match TRBD1. CDR3 length: 17 amino acids. The V and J ends lost 7 bases and 11 bases, in that order; junction bases with no gene match: 22. In germline, CDR1 is LNHDA, CDR2 SQIVND (reference sequence). The CDR3 is CASTLRGAGGPNLAQHF. In DNA, the CDR3 is TGTGCCAGTACCTTACGCGGGGCAGGGGGCCCCAATTTGGCCCAGCATTTT.

The rearrangement uses TRBV5-5 and TRBJ2-1; D tentatively fits TRBD1 or TRBD2 (5 bases each). This CDR3 is built from 15 residues. V lost 1 base to trimming and J lost 2 bases, with 10 bases between them. CDR1 and CDR2 from the germline V gene are SGHKS and YYEKEE (reference sequence). CDR3 nucleotide sequence: TGTGCCAGCAGCTTGTCCCAGGGACCCTACAATGAGCAGTTCTTC. Translated, it gives CASSLSQGPYNEQFF.

The genes are TRBV15 and TRBJ1-1; no firm D call. Germline V gene sequence: CDR1 LNHNV, CDR2 YYDKDF (reference sequence). CDR3 size: 12 residues. With 1 base removed from V and 6 bases from J, the gap between germline ends came to 6 bases. The CDR3, as DNA: TGTGCCACCAGCAGAGGATGGGCTGAAGCTTTCTTT. Residues: CATSRGWAEAFF.

The chain couples TRBV27 to TRBJ2-7, with 8 bases fitting TRBD1. V lost 3 bases and J lost 4; bases outside the gene matches: 8. Germline loops: CDR1 MNHEY, CDR2 SMNVEV (reference sequence). This CDR3 is 15 amino acids long. The DNA for the CDR3 is TGTGCCAGCAGTTTCGTTAGACAGGGGCGATACGAGCAGTACTTC. Amino acids: CASSFVRQGRYEQYF.

V and J are TRBV6-5 and TRBJ1-2; D is undetermined. Trimming removed 3 bases at V and 0 bases at J, with 11 bases between. This CDR3 has 15 amino acids. Germline CDR1 MNHEY, CDR2 SVGAGI. This chain's CDR3 is CASSYRALANYGYTF. In DNA, the CDR3 is TGTGCCAGCAGTTATAGGGCTTTAGCTAACTATGGCTACACCTTC.

The chain has TRBV2 and TRBJ1-5, with D possibly TRBD1 on 5 matching bases. The CDR3 runs 15 residues. Trimming pared 6 bases from V and 2 bases from J, leaving 14 bases between. Germline V gene data show CDR1 as SNHLY and CDR2 as FYNNEI. Here the CDR3 DNA reads TGTGCCAGCAGCCTTCAGGGAGTTGGCAATCAGCCCCAGCATTTT. Protein sequence: CASSLQGVGNQPQHF.

This chain uses TRBV5-4 with TRBJ2-3; the match to TRBD1 covers 9 bases. The CDR3 is 15 residues long. Germline-derived CDR1 and CDR2 are SGHNT and YYREEE (reference sequence). V dropped 6 bases and J dropped 5; count of bases not matched to a gene: 10. This CDR3 reads CASTPGTGFGDTQYF. The CDR3 DNA reads as TGTGCCAGCACCCCCGGGACAGGGTTTGGAGATACGCAGTATTTT.